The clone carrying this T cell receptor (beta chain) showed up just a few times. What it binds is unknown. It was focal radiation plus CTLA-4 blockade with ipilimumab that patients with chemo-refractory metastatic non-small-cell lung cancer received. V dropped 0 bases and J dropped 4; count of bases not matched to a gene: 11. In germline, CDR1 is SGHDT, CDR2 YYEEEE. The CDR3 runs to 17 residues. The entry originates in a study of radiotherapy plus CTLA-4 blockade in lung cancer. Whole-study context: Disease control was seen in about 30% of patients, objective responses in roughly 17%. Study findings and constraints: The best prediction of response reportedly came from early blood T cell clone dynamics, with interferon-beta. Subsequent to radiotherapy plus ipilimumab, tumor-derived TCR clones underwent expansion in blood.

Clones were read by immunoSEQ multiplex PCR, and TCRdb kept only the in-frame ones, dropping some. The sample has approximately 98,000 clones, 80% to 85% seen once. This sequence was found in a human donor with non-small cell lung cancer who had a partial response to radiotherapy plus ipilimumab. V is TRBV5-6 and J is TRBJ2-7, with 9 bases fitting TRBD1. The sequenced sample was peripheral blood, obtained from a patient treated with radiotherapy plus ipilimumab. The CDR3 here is CASSLAGRTGARYEQYF. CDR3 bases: TGTGCCAGCAGCTTGGCCGGGAGGACAGGGGCTAGGTACGAGCAGTACTTC.